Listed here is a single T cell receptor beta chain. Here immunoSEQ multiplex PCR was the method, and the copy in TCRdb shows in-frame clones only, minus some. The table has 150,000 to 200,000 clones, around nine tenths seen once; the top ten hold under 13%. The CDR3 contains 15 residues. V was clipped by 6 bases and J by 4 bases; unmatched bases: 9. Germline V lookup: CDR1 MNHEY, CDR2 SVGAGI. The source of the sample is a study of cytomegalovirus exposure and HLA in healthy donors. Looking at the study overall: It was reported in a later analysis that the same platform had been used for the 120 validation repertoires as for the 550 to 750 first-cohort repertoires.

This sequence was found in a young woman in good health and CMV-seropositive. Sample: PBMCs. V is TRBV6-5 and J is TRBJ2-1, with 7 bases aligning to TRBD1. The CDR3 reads CASRKTGSRYNEQFF. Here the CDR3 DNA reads TGTGCCAGCAGGAAGACAGGGAGTCGGTACAATGAGCAGTTCTTC.